Following are 10 T cell receptor beta chains from one sample sequenced in a study of cytomegalovirus exposure and HLA in healthy donors. Both 60 Vbeta primers and 13 Jbeta primers went into the PCR. Libraries were prepared by immunoSEQ multiplex PCR; TCRdb keeps only in-frame clonotypes and omits some of them. The sample has tens of thousands of clones; approximately 88% are singletons. Sequenced input: PBMCs. The source of these receptors is a man younger than 35 in good health and CMV-seronegative.

This chain connects TRBV7-9 to TRBJ1-2; possibly TRBD1 for D (6 bases). V lost 4 bases, J lost 8 bases, and 17 bases lay in between. Per germline, CDR1 SEHNR and CDR2 FQNEAQ (reference sequence). The CDR3 runs 14 residues. CDR3 protein: CASSSSGTPSGYTF. For the CDR3, the DNA is TGTGCCAGCAGCTCAAGCGGGACACCCAGCGGCTACACCTTC. The full variable domain, completed using reference TRBV7-9 and TRBJ1-2, is DTGVSQNPRHKITKRGQNVTFRCDPISEHNRLYWYRQTLGQGPEFLTYFQNEAQLEKSRLLSDRFSAERPKGSFSTLEIQRTEQGDSAMYLCASSSSGTPSGYTFGSGTRLTVV.

The rearrangement joins TRBV7-9 to TRBJ1-1, with 8 bases that match TRBD1. V shed 8 bases, J shed 3 bases, and the junction held 8 bases outside the gene matches. CDR1 is SEHNR and CDR2 is FQNEAQ in the germline V gene (reference sequence). This CDR3 contains 14 residues. In DNA form, the CDR3 reads TGTGCCAGCGGGCCAGGGGGCGCGGACACTGAAGCTTTCTTT. Translation gives CASGPGGADTEAFF.

A word on this clone: Other DNA sequences in this sample translate to the same CDR3. CDR3 loop: CSVETGNSNQPQHF. CDR3 DNA sequence: TGCAGCGTTGAGACAGGGAACAGCAATCAGCCCCAGCATTTT. V usage is TRBV29-1 and J usage is TRBJ1-5; 7 bases match TRBD1. V was clipped by 3 bases and J by 1 base; unmatched bases: 3. Germline V gene lookup returns CDR1 SQVTM and CDR2 ANQGSEA. The CDR3 extends over 14 amino acids. Combining the CDR3 with reference TRBV29-1 and TRBJ1-5 gives the whole variable domain SAVISQKPSRDICQRGTSLTIQCQVDSQVTMMFWYRQQPGQSLTLIATANQGSEATYESGFVIDKFPISRPNLTFSTLTVSNMSPEDSSIYLCSVETGNSNQPQHFGDGTRLSIL.

The genes are TRBV19 and TRBJ2-1; the match to TRBD2 covers 9 bases. V lost 5 bases, J lost 6 bases, and 8 bases stayed unmatched. Germline assignment: CDR1 LNHDA and CDR2 SQIVND (reference sequence). This CDR3 has 15 residues. The chain's CDR3 is CASSRGTSSVNEQFF. Written as DNA, the CDR3 is TGTGCCAGTAGTCGGGGGACTAGCAGCGTCAATGAGCAGTTCTTC.

The sample holds a few counts of this clone. This rearrangement joins TRBV7-2 to TRBJ1-2; the D is unclear. CDR3 length: 13 amino acids. With 5 bases removed from V and 4 bases from J, the gap between germline ends came to 11 bases. Germline assignment: CDR1 SGHTA and CDR2 FQGNSA. The CDR3 nucleotides are TGTGCCAGCAGCCCCCGGGAGGGCTATGGCTACACCTTC. This codes for CASSPREGYGYTF.

This clone was detected only a few times. V is TRBV5-4 and J is TRBJ1-4, with 9 positions matching TRBD1. CDR1 and CDR2 from the germline V gene are SGHNT and YYREEE (reference sequence). J gave up 7 bases and V 4 bases, and 8 bases lay outside the gene matches. The CDR3 has 15 amino acids. CDR3 region: CASSRTGGWGEKLFF. The CDR3 region has the DNA TGTGCCAGCAGCCGTACAGGGGGCTGGGGTGAAAAACTGTTTTTT.

This CDR3 reads CASSGTGLAHTEAFF. CDR3 bases: TGTGCCAGCAGCGGGACAGGTCTTGCTCATACTGAAGCTTTCTTT. The chain recombines TRBV5-6 with TRBJ1-1, with 8 bases aligning to TRBD1. This CDR3 region has 15 residues. In germline, CDR1 is SGHDT, CDR2 YYEEEE. The ends lost 4 bases at V and 5 bases at J; junction bases unmatched: 10. The full variable domain, with the rest looked up from reference TRBV5-6 and TRBJ1-1, is DAGVTQSPTHLIKTRGQQVTLRCSPKSGHDTVSWYQQALGQGPQFIFQYYEEEERQRGNFPDRFSGHQFPNYSSELNVNALLLGDSALYLCASSGTGLAHTEAFFGQGTRLTVV.

The chain links TRBV4-3 to TRBJ2-1; 7 bases align to TRBD2. The CDR3 loop spans 16 amino acids. V lost 3 bases and J lost 7; bases outside the gene matches: 12. Germline V gene sequence: CDR1 LGHNA, CDR2 YSLEER. The CDR3 sequence: CASSHDPRREFNEQFF. The CDR3 DNA sequence: TGCGCCAGCAGCCACGATCCACGGCGGGAGTTTAATGAGCAGTTCTTC.

The rearrangement joins TRBV29-1 to TRBJ1-1; no definite D call. There are 12 residues in the CDR3. In germline, CDR1 is SQVTM, CDR2 ANQGSEA. V lost 3 bases and J 6 bases, leaving 11 bases between the germline ends. CDR3 nucleotide sequence: TGCAGCGTTGAGTTCAGGTACGCTGAAGCTTTCTTT. Its translation: CSVEFRYAEAFF.

The rearrangement links TRBV5-4 to TRBJ2-7; tentative D call: TRBD1 (5 bases). Trimming cost V 1 base and J 2 bases, with 10 bases left between them. CDR3 length: 14 amino acids. Germline loops: CDR1 SGHNT, CDR2 YYREEE (reference sequence). Here the CDR3 DNA reads TGTGCCAGCAGCTTGAGGGGCCTAACCTACGAGCAGTACTTC. It is translated as CASSLRGLTYEQYF.